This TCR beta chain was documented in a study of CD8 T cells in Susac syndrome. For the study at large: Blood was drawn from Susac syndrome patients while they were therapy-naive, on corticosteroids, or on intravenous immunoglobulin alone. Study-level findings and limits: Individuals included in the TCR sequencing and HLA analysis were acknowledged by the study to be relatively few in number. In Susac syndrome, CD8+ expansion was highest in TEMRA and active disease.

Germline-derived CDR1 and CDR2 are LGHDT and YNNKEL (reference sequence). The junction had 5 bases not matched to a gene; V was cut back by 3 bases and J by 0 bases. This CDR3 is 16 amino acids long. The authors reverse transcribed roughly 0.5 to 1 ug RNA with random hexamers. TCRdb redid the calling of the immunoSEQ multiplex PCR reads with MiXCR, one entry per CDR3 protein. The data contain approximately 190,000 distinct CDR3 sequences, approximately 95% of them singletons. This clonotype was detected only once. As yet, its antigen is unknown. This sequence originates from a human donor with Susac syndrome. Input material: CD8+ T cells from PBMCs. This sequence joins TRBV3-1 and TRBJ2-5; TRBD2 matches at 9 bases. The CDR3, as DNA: TGTGCCAGCAGCCAGTCAGCGGGGGGCTACCAAGAGACCCAGTACTTC. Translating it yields CASSQSAGGYQETQYF.